This T cell receptor (beta chain) was captured in a study of shared clonotypes between healthy human individuals. General study points: Lower generation probabilities were found for non-shared clonotypes than for those shared by all four donors. A limitation of the genetic and exposure-history diversity represented arose from few donors.

The data were produced by immunoSEQ multiplex PCR, yet TCRdb's version contains in-frame clones alone and is incomplete. The table records approximately 810,000 clones, roughly 92% of them present only once. V lost 7 bases, J lost 1 base, and 5 bases lay in between. The CDR3 loop spans 11 amino acids. Germline V gives CDR1 SNHLY, CDR2 FYNNEI. With respect to this clone: Its antigen is undetermined.

Terminally differentiated effector memory CD45RA+ cells were excluded by CCR7 positive selection of CD45RO-negative cells. Material for sequencing was naive CD8+ T cells sorted from blood. This clonotype originated in a man younger than 45 in good health. This chain uses TRBV2 with TRBJ2-7; D not certain. The CDR3: CASTESYEQYF. In nucleotides, the CDR3 is TGTGCCAGCACTGAGTCCTACGAGCAGTACTTC.